The clone carrying this T cell receptor beta chain was counted a single time. Its antigen is unknown. The data are from a study of T-cell memory formation after mild COVID-19. Findings and caveats of the study: The main location of contracting CD4+ clones was CM and EM, and that of contracting CD8+ clones was EMRA.

In germline, CDR1 is LGHDT, CDR2 YNNKEL (reference sequence). Trimming took off 4 bases at V and 8 bases at J, with 26 bases between the two ends. This CDR3 region has 17 residues. It was 5'RACE with constant-segment primers that produced the TCR alpha and TCR beta cDNA libraries, which carried sample barcodes and UMIs. TCRdb reprocessed the 5' RACE reads with MiXCR, giving one entry per CDR3 protein. Of some 330,000 distinct CDR3 sequences listed, around 21% are singletons. This rearrangement joins TRBV3-1 to TRBJ1-2; a weak D match, TRBD1 (5 bases). Input material: PBMCs or a T cell subset sorted from them (not recorded which). The sequence was obtained from an adult woman who had mild COVID-19 (a few samples of this study predate the infection). Cell type and time point are not known. The CDR3 nucleotides are TGTGCCAGCAGCCCCGCGTCCGGCCAGGGAGTATCGGAAGGCTACACCTTC. This translates into CASSPASGQGVSEGYTF.